This TCR beta chain was recovered during a study of regulatory T cells in long-lasting Graves disease. This sample's time point: persistent/refractory GD, antithyroid drugs over 5 years with positive TRAb. From RNA extracted from PBMCs, the TCR library was made. The EDTA tubes were filled with around 9.2 milliliters of drawn peripheral blood. With iRepertoire HTBI primers and Arm-PCR of CDR3 regions, TCR beta libraries were built. Each CDR3 protein gets one entry after TCRdb re-called the multiplex PCR reads with MiXCR. In the table there are over 450,000 distinct CDR3 sequences, approximately 21% of which are singletons. With V trimmed by 4 bases and J by 3 bases, 12 bases remained unmatched. CDR1 is KGHDR, CDR2 SFDVKD, per germline. The CDR3 totals 18 residues.

The chain combines TRBV24-1 with TRBJ2-7, with TRBD2 matching 12 bases. This TCR was sampled from a female donor with Graves disease. The sample in question was peripheral blood mononuclear cells (PBMCs), obtained when the disease was refractory, from a patient treated with antithyroid drugs. CDR3 sequence: CATSDAGLAGERGYEQYF. CDR3 nucleotide sequence: TGTGCCACCAGTGACGCGGGACTAGCGGGTGAGAGGGGCTACGAGCAGTACTTC.